These T cell receptor beta chains were read from a single sample in a study of blood T cell repertoires in COVID-19. Sequencing used immunoSEQ multiplex PCR; TCRdb keeps in-frame clones, though not all of them. The profile shows about 250,000 clones, roughly 80% of them singletons. The sequencing input was PBMCs or T cells enriched from blood (not recorded which). The receptors shown here come from a man in his forties or fifties who had been exposed to COVID-19. Each CDR3 is given with its conserved first and last residue. D genes are given only for firm matches. Size is stated for part of the rows, as once, few or many counts, or as a class when the clone is expanded.

TGCGCCAGCAGGGACAACCAGGGAAGAAATCAGCCCCAGCATTTT,CASRDNQGRNQPQHF,TRBJ1-5,TRBV10-2,-,-
TGTGCCACCAGCAGAGAAACGACTAGCTCCTACGAGCAGTACTTC,CATSRETTSSYEQYF,TRBJ2-7,TRBV15,-,-
TGTGCCAGCAGCCAAGGAGAATCACCCCTCCACTTT,CASSQGESPLHF,TRBJ1-6,TRBV4-2,-,-
TGTGCCAGTATAAAGGACACCAGCTCCTATAATTCACCCCTCCACTTT,CASIKDTSSYNSPLHF,TRBJ1-6,TRBV19,-,-
TGTGCCAGCGCGGGAGGGGGCACCGGGGAGCTGTTTTTT,CASAGGGTGELFF,TRBJ2-2,TRBV27,TRBD2,-
TGTGCCAGCAGCTTAGGCTCAACAAACGAGCAGTACTTC,CASSLGSTNEQYF,TRBJ2-7,TRBV7-9,-,once
TGCGCCAGCAGCCCGCTAGGCTTAGCCTCCTACGAGCAGTACTTC,CASSPLGLASYEQYF,TRBJ2-7,TRBV4-1,-,once
TGTGCCAGCAGCTTAGGTCTAGCGGCCTACAATGAGCAGTTCTTC,CASSLGLAAYNEQFF,TRBJ2-1,TRBV7-6,TRBD2,-
TGCGCCAGCAGGAGGTCCGCGGGCAACACCGGGGAGCTGTTTTTT,CASRRSAGNTGELFF,TRBJ2-2,TRBV5-1,-,-
TGTGCCATCACCCCGGGACAGGGGTACGAGCAGTACTTC,CAITPGQGYEQYF,TRBJ2-7,TRBV10-3,TRBD1,few
TGTGCCAGTAGGGGAAGGACTAGCGGGAGTACACCCTACAATGAGCAGTTCTTC,CASRGRTSGSTPYNEQFF,TRBJ2-1,TRBV19,TRBD2,once
TGTGCCACCAGTGACCTCGAACAGGGAGCCCATGGCTACACCTTC,CATSDLEQGAHGYTF,TRBJ1-2,TRBV24-1,-,-
TGTGCCATCAGTGGGACAGGGAACACAGATACGCAGTATTTT,CAISGTGNTDTQYF,TRBJ2-3,TRBV10-3,TRBD1,-
TGTGCCAGCAGCCTACTCTTAGCGGGGTCGCGGGGCGATACGCAGTATTTT,CASSLLLAGSRGDTQYF,TRBJ2-3,TRBV11-2,TRBD2,-
TGCGCCAGCAGCATGGGACTAAGCACAGATACGCAGTATTTT,CASSMGLSTDTQYF,TRBJ2-3,TRBV5-1,TRBD2,-
TGTGCCAGCAGAAGACAGGGCAGACAGCCCCAGCATTTT,CASRRQGRQPQHF,TRBJ1-5,TRBV7-2,TRBD1,once
TGTGCCAGCAGCGGGGGAACTAGTCTGTTTCATGAGCAGTTCTTC,CASSGGTSLFHEQFF,TRBJ2-1,TRBV9,-,-
TGTGCTAGTGGTAAACCAGGGACAGGGAGGACTAGCGGGAGAGAGGGCAATGAGCAGTTCTTC,CASGKPGTGRTSGREGNEQFF,TRBJ2-1,TRBV12-5,TRBD2,few
TGTGCCAGCAGCGCGGGGGGTTTCTCCTACGAGCAGTACTTC,CASSAGGFSYEQYF,TRBJ2-7,TRBV9,TRBD2,-
TGTGCCATCAGTGAGTCGACAGGCTACGAGCAGTACTTC,CAISESTGYEQYF,TRBJ2-7,TRBV10-3,-,-
TGTGCCAGCAGTGATATCGGGAGGGAGCAGTTCTTC,CASSDIGREQFF,TRBJ2-1,TRBV28,TRBD2,-
TGTGCCAGCAGCGTGAGCGGAGCCGCCTACGAGCAGTACTTC,CASSVSGAAYEQYF,TRBJ2-7,TRBV9,-,-
TGTGCCAGCAGCGTATCTGAGACAGGTTTTTCCGGGGAGCTGTTTTTT,CASSVSETGFSGELFF,TRBJ2-2,TRBV9,-,-
TGTGCCAGCAGCCCTACAGGGGCAGTACAAGAGACCCAGTACTTC,CASSPTGAVQETQYF,TRBJ2-5,TRBV11-2,TRBD1,-
TGTGCCAGCAGCGCCCGGACAGGCTACAATGAGCAGTTCTTC,CASSARTGYNEQFF,TRBJ2-1,TRBV9,TRBD1,-
TGTGCCAGCAGCGCGGGGGGCTCGACGTTTCCCTATGGCTACACCTTC,CASSAGGSTFPYGYTF,TRBJ1-2,TRBV2,-,-
TGTGCCAGTAGTTCCGGGACTCGAGCAATAGATATGGGGCTCCAGTACTTC,CASSSGTRAIDMGLQYF,TRBJ2-5,TRBV19,-,few
TGTGCCAGCAGTGAGGGCCCCTACGAGCAGTACTTC,CASSEGPYEQYF,TRBJ2-7,TRBV6-4,-,-
TGTGCCAGCAGCTTAGTTCCGGGGGGCCTAGCGGGATCTAAGGACTTC,CASSLVPGGLAGSKDF,TRBJ2-7,TRBV7-8,TRBD2,-
TGTGCCAGCAGCTTACTAGCGGGAGCGTCTTACGAGCAGTACTTC,CASSLLAGASYEQYF,TRBJ2-7,TRBV7-9,TRBD2,few
TGCGCCAGCGACCCCGACGGGGTCCCGAACACCGGGGAGCTGTTTTTT,CASDPDGVPNTGELFF,TRBJ2-2,TRBV4-1,-,-
TGTGCCAGCTCACCACCGGGACTACTCAACACCGGGGAGCTGTTTTTT,CASSPPGLLNTGELFF,TRBJ2-2,TRBV18,TRBD2,-
TGTGCCAGCTCACCCCTAGCGGGGAGCACAGATACGCAGTATTTT,CASSPLAGSTDTQYF,TRBJ2-3,TRBV18,TRBD2,-
TGTGCCAGCAGTTGGGCTGGGTACGAGCAGTACTTC,CASSWAGYEQYF,TRBJ2-7,TRBV12-3/TRBV12-4,-,many
TGTGCCACCAGCAGAGCTAGGGAAAAACTGTTTTTT,CATSRAREKLFF,TRBJ1-4,TRBV15,-,-
TGTGCCAGCAGTGACTCGAAAAAGGGGGTCCCAGATACGCAGTATTTT,CASSDSKKGVPDTQYF,TRBJ2-3,TRBV6-4,-,-
TGTGCCTGGAGTGGAGTAGAAGCGACCCAGTACTTC,CAWSGVEATQYF,TRBJ2-5,TRBV30,-,-
TGTGCCAGCAGCTCGGGACAGTCCGGGGGCTACACCTTC,CASSSGQSGGYTF,TRBJ1-2,TRBV11-2,TRBD1,-
TGCGCCAGCAGCTTCCTAGGGGGCCCTGGAACCTACGAGCAGTACTTC,CASSFLGGPGTYEQYF,TRBJ2-7,TRBV5-1,TRBD1,-
TGTGCCAGCAGCGGAGCGGAAGGATACGAGCAGTACTTC,CASSGAEGYEQYF,TRBJ2-7,TRBV7-9,-,-
TGTGCCACCCAGGGGGCGCGATCTGGAAACACCATATATTTT,CATQGARSGNTIYF,TRBJ1-3,TRBV5-4,TRBD1,-
TGTGCCAGCAGTCCCCTCCTCCTTACCAGGGAACGGCGACGCGCTGAAGCTTTCTTT,CASSPLLLTRERRRAEAFF,TRBJ1-1,TRBV28,-,-
TGTGCCAGCAGTCCGACATGGACCGGGGAGCTGTTTTTT,CASSPTWTGELFF,TRBJ2-2,TRBV7-3,-,-
TGTGCCAGCAGCGTAGAAGACTGGAATGAGCAGTTCTTC,CASSVEDWNEQFF,TRBJ2-1,TRBV9,-,-
TGTGCCTGGAGTGTATGGGGGCGGCCCCAGCATTTT,CAWSVWGRPQHF,TRBJ1-5,TRBV30,-,few
TGTGCCAGCAGTCTATCATACGAGACAGATGAAGCTTTCTTT,CASSLSYETDEAFF,TRBJ1-1,TRBV27,-,-